Below are 29 T cell receptor beta chains sequenced from a single sample in a study of PD-1 blockade in mismatch repair-deficient tumors. These TCRs are of unknown antigen specificity. Indicated time point: roughly 9-day in vitro stimulation with candidate neoantigen peptide 5. The repertoire was sequenced with immunoSEQ multiplex PCR; TCRdb's copy has only in-frame clones and lacks some. The sample has about 15,000 clones; about four fifths are singletons. Sequencing was performed on cells cultured in vitro, taken from a patient treated with pembrolizumab. The receptor source for this set is an adult with mismatch repair-deficient cancer.

The chain has TRBV19 and TRBJ2-7, with D possibly matching TRBD1 (6 bases). The germline V and J ends were trimmed by 0 bases and 0 bases, with 15 bases remaining between them. Germline values: CDR1 LNHDA, CDR2 SQIVND (reference sequence). The CDR3 is made up of 17 amino acids. For the CDR3, the DNA is TGTGCCAGTAGTATAGATCTCGAGACAGGCAACTCCTACGAGCAGTACTTC. Translated, it gives CASSIDLETGNSYEQYF.

This chain connects TRBV11-2 to TRBJ2-7; a possible D gene is TRBD2 (6 bases). Trimming took off 2 bases at V and 3 bases at J, with 14 bases between the two ends. CDR1 is SGHAT, CDR2 FQNNGV, per germline. The CDR3 runs 15 residues. The CDR3 bases are TGTGCCAGCAGCTTAAGCCGGGGGATAAACTACGAGCAGTACTTC. It specifies CASSLSRGINYEQYF.

This rearrangement joins TRBV29-1 to TRBJ1-1; D not resolved. V lost 7 bases to trimming and J lost 1 base, with 16 bases between them. The germline gives CDR1 SQVTM, CDR2 ANQGSEA. The CDR3 runs to 14 residues. Here the CDR3 reads CSGGRLGKNTEAFF. CDR3 DNA: TGCAGCGGTGGACGGTTAGGGAAGAACACTGAAGCTTTCTTT.

This chain joins TRBV4-2 and TRBJ2-2; possible D gene TRBD2, 6 bases. The CDR3 has 13 residues. V lost 1 base, J lost 8 bases, and 8 bases lay in between. The germline gives CDR1 LGHNA, CDR2 YNFKEQ. The CDR3 DNA reads TGTGCCAGCAGCCAAGCTAGCGATGGGGAGCTGTTTTTT. Its translation: CASSQASDGELFF.

The chain joins TRBV7-2 to TRBJ2-3, with D uncertain. The CDR3 totals 13 residues. V lost 5 bases, J lost 2 bases, and 8 bases lay in between. Germline CDR1 SGHTA, CDR2 FQGNSA. In nucleotides, the CDR3 is TGTGCCAGCAGCGGGTTTAACACAGATACGCAGTATTTT. This translates into CASSGFNTDTQYF. The variable domain in full, with the rest retrieved from reference TRBV7-2 and TRBJ2-3, is GAGVSQSPSNKVTEKGKDVELRCDPISGHTALYWYRQSLGQGLEFLIYFQGNSAPDKSGLPSDRFSAERTGGSVSTLTIQRTQQEDSAVYLCASSGFNTDTQYFGPGTRLTVL.

There are a few counts of this clone. This chain uses TRBV6-1 with TRBJ1-2, with D hard to call. With 4 bases removed from V and 0 bases from J, the gap between germline ends came to 6 bases. The CDR3 is 13 residues long. CDR1 and CDR2 from the germline V gene are MNHNS and SASEGT. In DNA, the CDR3 is TGTGCCAGCAGTGTGAGCTCTAACTATGGCTACACCTTC. Its protein product is CASSVSSNYGYTF.

CDR3: CASSLVSASGSGNNEQFF. As DNA, the CDR3 is TGTGCCAGCAGCTTAGTATCGGCTAGCGGGAGCGGAAACAATGAGCAGTTCTTC. The gene calls are TRBV7-2 and TRBJ2-1, with 10 bases identical to TRBD2. Unmatched junction bases numbered 11, after V lost 1 base and J lost 5 bases. The length of the CDR3 is 18 residues. Per the germline V gene, CDR1 is SGHTA and CDR2 is FQGNSA.

The chain combines TRBV2 with TRBJ1-4, with no clear D. Looked up from germline, CDR1 is SNHLY and CDR2 is FYNNEI. The length of the CDR3 is 13 residues. Trimming took 4 bases from V and 8 from J, leaving 11 bases between them. The CDR3 nucleotides are TGTGCCAGCAGTGGGGAGGGATGGGAAAAACTGTTTTTT. Translated: CASSGEGWEKLFF.

The chain joins TRBV12-5 to TRBJ2-1; 15 nucleotides match TRBD2. After removal of 0 bases from V and 6 bases from J, the junction contained 3 bases not matched to a gene. The CDR3 is made up of 17 amino acids. Germline values: CDR1 LGHNT, CDR2 FRNRAP. The CDR3 region is CASGLVRTSGRGNEQFF. DNA for the CDR3: TGTGCTAGTGGTTTGGTACGGACTAGCGGGAGGGGCAATGAGCAGTTCTTC.

The rearrangement links TRBV10-1 to TRBJ2-5, with TRBD1 matching 8 bases. Germline CDR1 WNHNN, CDR2 SYGVQD (reference sequence). V dropped 3 bases and J dropped 5; count of bases not matched to a gene: 8. This CDR3 has 15 amino acids. CDR3 DNA: TGCGCCAGCAGTGACACCCCGACAGGGGCGGAGACCCAGTACTTC. It yields the protein CASSDTPTGAETQYF.

The V and J genes are TRBV15 and TRBJ2-2; D call uncertain. The germline V gene has CDR1 LNHNV and CDR2 YYDKDF (reference sequence). Trimming stripped 4 bases from V and 5 bases from J, with 8 bases between. This CDR3 comprises 13 residues. The CDR3 nucleotides are TGTGCCACCAGCACGCACCGGACCGGGGAGCTGTTTTTT. This encodes CATSTHRTGELFF.

V and J are TRBV10-1 and TRBJ2-1; 8 bases are a match to TRBD1. The germline gives CDR1 WNHNN, CDR2 SYGVQD (reference sequence). Trimming took 0 bases from V and 3 from J; bases not matched to a gene: 4. CDR3 length equals 16 residues. For the CDR3, the DNA is TGCGCCAGCAGTGAGTCCTCGGGACAGGACTACAATGAGCAGTTCTTC. This gives the protein CASSESSGQDYNEQFF.

This clone has a handful of counts. V and J are TRBV28 and TRBJ2-1, with 8 bases that match TRBD1. This CDR3 is built from 14 residues. J gave up 5 bases and V 7 bases, and 7 bases lay outside the gene matches. Per germline, CDR1 MDHEN and CDR2 SYDVKM. The CDR3 reads CASTLGDRNNEQFF. The CDR3, as DNA: TGTGCCAGCACCCTCGGGGACAGGAACAATGAGCAGTTCTTC.

This clone was found once. This chain uses TRBV27 with TRBJ2-1; D possibly matches TRBD1 or TRBD2 (6 bases each). Trimming cost V 1 base and J 2 bases, with 9 bases left between them. The CDR3 has 15 amino acids. In germline, CDR1 is MNHEY, CDR2 SMNVEV (reference sequence). Written as DNA, the CDR3 is TGTGCCAGCAGTTTATGGGGGGCCCCCTACAATGAGCAGTTCTTC. Translating it yields CASSLWGAPYNEQFF.

This rearrangement joins TRBV4-2 to TRBJ1-5, with D perhaps matching TRBD1 (5 bases). V lost 4 bases and J lost 2, with 27 bases in between. Germline CDR1 and CDR2: LGHNA and YNFKEQ. This CDR3 is 20 amino acids long. Written as DNA, the CDR3 is TGTGCCAGCAGCCGAGAAAAGGGCCTTGGGGGGGGACGGGGCAATCAGCCCCAGCATTTT. Amino acids: CASSREKGLGGGRGNQPQHF.

The chain couples TRBV5-1 to TRBJ2-1; 11 bases align to TRBD2. The CDR3 is made up of 14 amino acids. CDR1 and CDR2 (germline): SGHRS, YFSETQ. Trimming took 4 bases from V and 7 from J; bases not matched to a gene: 4. The CDR3 bases are TGCGCCAGCAGCCAACTAGCGGGAGTAAATGAGCAGTTCTTC. Protein product: CASSQLAGVNEQFF.

The chain combines TRBV7-8 with TRBJ2-1; D call uncertain. Germline V gene lookup returns CDR1 SGHVS and CDR2 FQNEAQ. V gave up 1 base and J gave up 8 bases, with 9 bases separating them. The CDR3 is 13 residues long. CDR3 nucleotides: TGTGCCAGCAGCTTAGTTGGTGGCCATGAGCAGTTCTTC. Amino acid sequence: CASSLVGGHEQFF.

This sequence joins TRBV4-2 and TRBJ2-1; 8 nucleotides match TRBD2. Trimming cost V 0 bases and J 7 bases; bases outside gene matches: 11. Germline CDR1 reads LGHNA; CDR2 reads YNFKEQ. This CDR3 comprises 17 residues. The CDR3 sequence is CASSQDGAGGVRNEQFF. CDR3 bases: TGTGCCAGCAGCCAAGATGGCGCGGGAGGAGTTAGAAATGAGCAGTTCTTC.

This rearrangement joins TRBV7-2 to TRBJ1-1; D not resolved. This CDR3 is 11 amino acids long. V lost 5 bases and J lost 11, with 12 bases in between. Germline CDR1 and CDR2: SGHTA and FQGNSA. CDR3 residues: CASSPRSRAFF. CDR3 DNA sequence: TGTGCCAGCAGCCCCCGGAGTAGGGCTTTCTTT.

This chain joins TRBV5-1 and TRBJ2-6; no clear D. There are 21 residues in the CDR3. V shed 0 bases and J shed 1 base, with 23 bases lying between them. Germline V gives CDR1 SGHRS, CDR2 YFSETQ. The DNA for the CDR3 is TGCGCCAGCAGCTTGGAGGTCCGGCCACATCCACAAAGATCTGGGGCCAACGTCCTGACTTTC. Residues: CASSLEVRPHPQRSGANVLTF. The complete variable domain, with remaining parts taken from reference TRBV5-1 and TRBJ2-6, reads KAGVTQTPRYLIKTRGQQVTLSCSPISGHRSVSWYQQTPGQGLQFLFEYFSETQRNKGNFPGRFSGRQFSNSRSEMNVSTLELGDSALYLCASSLEVRPHPQRSGANVLTFGAGSRLTVL.

V usage is TRBV28 and J usage is TRBJ2-1; 13 bases agree with TRBD2. The V segment lost 3 bases and the J segment 8 bases; nucleotides outside the gene matches: 7. The CDR3 length is 16 residues. CDR1 and CDR2 from the germline V gene are MDHEN and SYDVKM. CDR3 in amino acids: CASSFLLAGGDYEQFF. The CDR3 nucleotides read TGTGCCAGCAGTTTTTTACTAGCGGGAGGGGACTATGAGCAGTTCTTC.

The chain employs TRBV9 and TRBJ2-6, with no clear D. This CDR3 contains 17 residues. V lost 0 bases, J lost 1 base, and 11 bases lay in between. Germline CDR1 reads SGDLS; CDR2 reads YYNGEE. The CDR3 DNA is TGTGCCAGCAGCGTAGCCCCCGGGTTGTCTGGGGCCAACGTCCTGACTTTC. Translation gives CASSVAPGLSGANVLTF.

This clone was recorded only once. This rearrangement joins TRBV13 to TRBJ2-2; perhaps TRBD1 as D (6 bases). Germline V gives CDR1 PRHDT, CDR2 FYEKMQ (reference sequence). Trimming took 5 bases from V and 6 from J, leaving 13 bases between them. The CDR3 sequence is 14 residues long. The DNA of the CDR3 is TGTGCCAGCAGCAGAGACAGGCCGGCCGGGGAGCTGTTTTTT. This gives the protein CASSRDRPAGELFF.

A single count supports this clone. This rearrangement joins TRBV9 to TRBJ2-5; 8 bases line up with TRBD1. J lost 3 bases, V lost 4 bases, and 8 bases had no gene match. Germline CDR1 SGDLS, CDR2 YYNGEE. This CDR3 is built from 15 residues. The CDR3: CASSKGTGGEETQYF. The CDR3, as DNA: TGTGCCAGCAGCAAGGGGACAGGAGGGGAAGAGACCCAGTACTTC.

This clone showed up just a few times. The gene calls are TRBV6-1 and TRBJ1-5, with D unclear. The germline gives CDR1 MNHNS, CDR2 SASEGT. This CDR3 comprises 13 residues. Trimming stripped 2 bases from V and 4 bases from J, with 6 bases between. The CDR3 protein is CASSETHNQPQHF. In DNA form, the CDR3 reads TGTGCCAGCAGTGAAACACATAATCAGCCCCAGCATTTT.

This clone was seen just once. V and J are TRBV6-5 and TRBJ1-1; D may be TRBD1 (6 bases). The CDR3 is 13 residues long. V was pared by 6 bases and J by 5 bases, with 13 bases between. CDR1 and CDR2 (germline): MNHEY, SVGAGI. The CDR3 DNA reads as TGTGCCAGCAGCCTTGGAGGGGGAACTGAAGCTTTCTTT. This sequence encodes CASSLGGGTEAFF.

The chain carries TRBV27 and TRBJ2-7; possibly TRBD2 for D (5 bases). CDR1 and CDR2 (germline): MNHEY, SMNVEV (reference sequence). Trimming took 0 bases from V and 3 from J, leaving 12 bases between them. The CDR3 runs 15 residues. This CDR3 is CASSLSGGLFYEQYF. The CDR3 DNA sequence: TGTGCCAGCAGTTTATCTGGCGGGCTTTTCTACGAGCAGTACTTC.

The chain joins TRBV28 to TRBJ1-1; D is possibly TRBD1 (5 bases). This CDR3 contains 15 residues. V gave up 4 bases and J gave up 2 bases, with 14 bases separating them. Germline V gene data show CDR1 as MDHEN and CDR2 as SYDVKM. The CDR3 DNA follows: TGTGCCAGCAGTTCCCCCCTGGGGCGTAACACTGAAGCTTTCTTT. Translating it yields CASSSPLGRNTEAFF.

This rearrangement joins TRBV27 to TRBJ1-2; 8 positions match TRBD1. The CDR3 is 15 amino acids. Germline V CDR1 and CDR2: MNHEY, SMNVEV (reference sequence). The V and J ends lost 5 bases and 7 bases, in that order; junction bases with no gene match: 12. CDR3: CASSISNRGVRGYTF. The CDR3 DNA follows: TGTGCCAGCAGTATTTCCAACAGGGGGGTCCGTGGCTACACCTTC.